Following are 26 T cell receptor beta chains from one sample sequenced in a study of blood T cell repertoires in COVID-19. Produced via immunoSEQ multiplex PCR; TCRdb's table is partial and in-frame only. The table includes roughly 250,000 clones, around 82% detected once. Material: peripheral blood. The receptor set was obtained from a woman aged 80 or older with active or convalescent COVID-19.

CDR3 sequence: CATSDTNQPQHF. The CDR3 nucleotides are TGTGCCACCAGTGACACAAATCAGCCCCAGCATTTT. The chain employs TRBV24-1 and TRBJ1-5; unclear D gene. V lost 4 bases to trimming and J lost 4 bases, with 4 bases between them. This CDR3 comprises 12 residues. Per the germline V gene, CDR1 is KGHDR and CDR2 is SFDVKD.

In the case of this clone: The junction differs from germline at one of its ends, possibly a read error. V is TRBV4-2 and J is TRBJ2-7, with 13 bases identical to TRBD2. The germline gives CDR1 LGHNA, CDR2 YNFKEQ. The CDR3 spans 14 residues. CDR3 sequence (DNA): TGTGCCAGCAGCCAAGATAAGGGACTAGCGGGATCCAGCTTC. Protein: CASSQDKGLAGSSF.

The rearrangement joins TRBV28 to TRBJ2-2; TRBD1 matches 8 bases. With V trimmed by 4 bases and J by 1 base, 2 bases remained unmatched. Germline lookup yields CDR1 MDHEN and CDR2 SYDVKM. The CDR3 sequence is 15 residues long. The CDR3 region has the DNA TGTGCCAGCAGTTCCGGACAGGGGAACACCGGGGAGCTGTTTTTT. Its translation: CASSSGQGNTGELFF.

The chain has TRBV25-1 and TRBJ1-1, with D perhaps TRBD1 (5 bases). Deletions cut 4 bases from V and 4 bases from J, with 16 bases between. This CDR3 has 15 amino acids. The germline gives CDR1 MGHDK, CDR2 SYGVNS. CDR3 bases: TGTGCCAGCAGTGGGACATCTTTTTTCGGCACTGAAGCTTTCTTT. This encodes CASSGTSFFGTEAFF.

The rearrangement links TRBV19 to TRBJ1-5, with a tentative D call TRBD1 (6 bases). From germline, CDR1 is LNHDA and CDR2 SQIVND (reference sequence). V shed 3 bases and J shed 0 bases, with 9 bases lying between them. The CDR3 has 15 amino acids. CDR3 region: CASSIGQISNQPQHF. Here the CDR3 DNA reads TGTGCCAGTAGTATTGGACAGATTAGCAATCAGCCCCAGCATTTT.

The rearrangement joins TRBV6-5 to TRBJ1-4; D gene unclear. V lost 2 bases and J lost 0, with 7 bases in between. The CDR3 runs to 15 residues. Germline V gives CDR1 MNHEY, CDR2 SVGAGI. The chain's CDR3 is CASSYQVSTNEKLFF. In DNA form, the CDR3 reads TGTGCCAGCAGTTACCAGGTGTCAACTAATGAAAAACTGTTTTTT.

This clone was seen just once. J is TRBJ2-7 and V is TRBV2; 8 nucleotides line up with TRBD1. The CDR3 length is 14 residues. V dropped 4 bases and J dropped 5; count of bases not matched to a gene: 7. Germline V gives CDR1 SNHLY, CDR2 FYNNEI. The CDR3 protein is CASSVSGGNDEQYF. The CDR3 DNA follows: TGTGCCAGCAGTGTATCAGGGGGCAATGACGAGCAGTACTTC.

J is TRBJ1-2 and V is TRBV7-8; tentative D call: TRBD1 (5 bases). Between the trimmed V and J ends, which lost 1 base and 7 bases, there was a span of 13 bases. The germline CDR1 and CDR2 sequences are SGHVS and FQNEAQ. CDR3 length equals 14 residues. DNA of the CDR3: TGTGCCAGCAGCTTAGGTATTGCGGGGCTTGGCTACACCTTC. Protein: CASSLGIAGLGYTF.

J is TRBJ1-4 and V is TRBV24-1; 7 bases align to TRBD1. Germline values: CDR1 KGHDR, CDR2 SFDVKD. This CDR3 comprises 17 residues. V lost 0 bases, J lost 4 bases, and 7 bases stayed unmatched. CDR3 region: CATSDLQVTGINEKLFF. The CDR3, as DNA: TGTGCCACCAGTGATTTGCAGGTGACAGGGATTAATGAAAAACTGTTTTTT.

This clone was counted a single time. This sequence joins TRBV29-1 and TRBJ2-1, with TRBD1 identical over 9 bases. Germline V CDR1 and CDR2: SQVTM, ANQGSEA. The V gene end was trimmed by 6 bases and the J gene end by 9 bases; junction bases not matched to a gene: 18. This CDR3 contains 16 residues. CDR3 amino acids: CSVARTGTGLSFEQFF. Here the CDR3 DNA reads TGCAGCGTAGCCAGAACCGGGACAGGGTTATCGTTTGAGCAGTTCTTC.

This clone is a singleton in its sample. CDR3 in DNA: TGTGCCAGCACCACAAACACTGAAGCTTTCTTT. Encoded protein: CASTTNTEAFF. The genes are TRBV28 and TRBJ1-1; D uncertain. Deletions cut 7 bases from V and 2 bases from J, with 5 bases between. CDR1 and CDR2 from the germline V gene are MDHEN and SYDVKM. The length of the CDR3 is 11 residues.

The J gene is TRBJ1-1, the V gene TRBV10-1, with D perhaps matching TRBD1 (5 bases). The CDR3 is 16 residues long. V lost 4 bases and J 6 bases, leaving 21 bases between the germline ends. Germline values: CDR1 WNHNN, CDR2 SYGVQD (reference sequence). The CDR3 bases are TGCGCCAGCAGTGGACAGTTTGGGGCAACGACTGCTGAAGCTTTCTTT. This gives the protein CASSGQFGATTAEAFF.

The rearrangement joins TRBV24-1 to TRBJ1-1; D call uncertain. Germline V gene data show CDR1 as KGHDR and CDR2 as SFDVKD. The CDR3 totals 12 residues. V shed 4 bases and J shed 5 bases, with 7 bases lying between them. The CDR3 nucleotides read TGTGCCACCAGTGACCCCGGGACTGAAGCTTTCTTT. Residues: CATSDPGTEAFF.

The gene calls are TRBV4-2 and TRBJ2-6; 7 nucleotides align to TRBD1. The CDR3 is 17 residues long. Germline V gene data show CDR1 as LGHNA and CDR2 as YNFKEQ. The ends lost 5 bases at V and 0 bases at J; junction bases unmatched: 7. The CDR3 protein is CASSSTGAFSGANVLTF. In DNA, the CDR3 is TGTGCCAGCAGCTCAACAGGGGCCTTCTCTGGGGCCAACGTCCTGACTTTC.

The CDR3 sequence is CASSSDSNSPLHF. The CDR3, as DNA: TGTGCCAGCAGCTCCGACAGCAATTCACCCCTCCACTTT. The chain recombines TRBV5-5 with TRBJ1-6; tentative D call: TRBD1 (5 bases). This CDR3 is 13 amino acids long. The V and J ends lost 3 bases and 7 bases respectively, with 8 bases between them. CDR1 and CDR2 from the germline V gene are SGHKS and YYEKEE (reference sequence).

This clone was seen only once. V usage is TRBV12-3 or TRBV12-4 and J usage is TRBJ1-4; no reliable D call. Trimming took off 2 bases at V and 5 bases at J, with 6 bases between the two ends. This CDR3 has 13 residues. CDR3 region: CASSLYQNEKLFF. As DNA, the CDR3 is TGTGCCAGCAGTTTATACCAGAATGAAAAACTGTTTTTT.

Only one count was recorded for this clone. J is TRBJ1-1 and V is TRBV6-5; possibly TRBD1 for D (6 bases). The CDR3 is 15 amino acids. Germline values: CDR1 MNHEY, CDR2 SVGAGI. V lost 5 bases to trimming and J lost 4 bases, with 17 bases between them. CDR3 in amino acids: CASSLDPTGFTEAFF. Here the CDR3 DNA reads TGTGCCAGCAGTCTCGACCCTACAGGGTTCACTGAAGCTTTCTTT.

The gene calls are TRBV6-5 and TRBJ1-2; possibly TRBD1 for D (6 bases). The CDR3 covers 14 residues. Per the germline V gene, CDR1 is MNHEY and CDR2 is SVGAGI. Trimming shortened V by 0 bases and J by 4 bases, and 9 bases separated the two germline ends. The CDR3 reads CASSYSGAPYGYTF. As DNA, the CDR3 is TGTGCCAGCAGTTACTCGGGGGCCCCCTATGGCTACACCTTC.

V and J are TRBV5-1 and TRBJ1-5; D is unclear. Germline lookup yields CDR1 SGHRS and CDR2 YFSETQ. CDR3 length equals 16 residues. V shed 3 bases and J shed 0 bases, with 13 bases lying between them. The CDR3 region has the DNA TGCGCCAGCAGCTGCCTTCTTCACTATAGCAATCAGCCCCAGCATTTT. Translation gives CASSCLLHYSNQPQHF. The entire variable domain, with the rest obtained from reference TRBV5-1 and TRBJ1-5, is as follows: KAGVTQTPRYLIKTRGQQVTLSCSPISGHRSVSWYQQTPGQGLQFLFEYFSETQRNKGNFPGRFSGRQFSNSRSEMNVSTLELGDSALYLCASSCLLHYSNQPQHFGDGTRLSIL.

This chain joins TRBV28 and TRBJ1-1, with D possibly matching TRBD1 (5 bases). This CDR3 region has 14 residues. Germline CDR1 is MDHEN and CDR2 is SYDVKM. V shed 5 bases and J shed 4 bases, with 14 bases lying between them. The CDR3 here is CASSRPPQVTEAFF. CDR3 sequence (DNA): TGTGCCAGCAGTCGCCCACCACAGGTCACTGAAGCTTTCTTT.

The CDR3 region is CASSRILAGGNEQFF. The CDR3 DNA reads TGTGCCAGCAGCCGGATCCTAGCGGGAGGGAATGAGCAGTTCTTC. V gene TRBV3-1 (or the pseudogene TRBV3-2) combines with J gene TRBJ2-1, with 12 nucleotides matching TRBD2. V dropped 4 bases and J dropped 7; count of bases not matched to a gene: 5. CDR3 size: 15 residues. From germline, CDR1 is LGHDT and CDR2 YNNKEL (reference sequence).

This sequence joins TRBV10-1 and TRBJ2-3, with D possibly TRBD2 on 5 matching bases. The CDR3 consists of 14 residues. Between the trimmed V and J ends, which lost 4 bases and 0 bases, there was a span of 8 bases. CDR1 and CDR2 (germline): WNHNN, SYGVQD (reference sequence). The CDR3 DNA reads TGCGCCAGCAGTGGGTGGACTAGCACAGATACGCAGTATTTT. It yields the protein CASSGWTSTDTQYF.

There are a few counts of this clone. The V gene is TRBV3-1 (or the pseudogene TRBV3-2), the J gene TRBJ1-6, with TRBD1 matching over 7 bases. CDR1 and CDR2 from the germline V gene are LGHDT and YNNKEL (reference sequence). V lost 3 bases, J lost 10 bases, and 6 bases stayed unmatched. This CDR3 has 14 amino acids. CDR3 nucleotide sequence: TGTGCCAGCAGCCAGTATACAGGGGTCTCACCCCTCCACTTT. Amino acids: CASSQYTGVSPLHF.

The chain is built from TRBV30 and TRBJ1-3; D unresolved. CDR3 length: 15 amino acids. The germline gives CDR1 GTSNPN, CDR2 SVGIG (reference sequence). Trimming stripped 3 bases from V and 4 bases from J, with 16 bases between. The chain's CDR3 is CAWRLAGFYGNTIYF. For the CDR3, the DNA is TGTGCCTGGAGGTTAGCCGGGTTCTACGGAAACACCATATATTTT.

The chain employs TRBV5-1 and TRBJ2-3; D not resolved. V lost 0 bases to trimming and J lost 7 bases, with 12 bases between them. The germline V gene has CDR1 SGHRS and CDR2 YFSETQ. The CDR3 covers 14 residues. DNA of the CDR3: TGCGCCAGCAGCTTGGCCGATTTGAGCCATACGCAGTATTTT. Translated, it gives CASSLADLSHTQYF.

The chain is built from TRBV10-1 and TRBJ1-2, with 11 bases matching TRBD1. The length of the CDR3 is 14 residues. V trimming: 6 bases; J trimming: 4 bases; junction bases outside the gene matches: 4. Germline V gene sequence: CDR1 WNHNN, CDR2 SYGVQD (reference sequence). In nucleotides, the CDR3 is TGCGCCAGCAGCGAGGGGACAGGGGGCTATGGCTACACCTTC. It is translated as CASSEGTGGYGYTF.